Sequencing of this T cell receptor (beta chain) was carried out in a study of beta chain features in type 1 diabetes. Regarding the study as a whole: PCR may have favored shorter templates equally in patients and controls. Within each of all four CD4+ subsets, Type 1 diabetes patients had TCRB CDR3s that were moderately but significantly shorter. Resolution of whether HLA type affects TCRB rearrangement was not achieved here.

The study reverse transcribed the entire isolated RNA, so it sequenced expressed TCRB transcripts. Produced via immunoSEQ multiplex PCR; TCRdb's table is partial and in-frame only. The top ten hold 0.45% to 0.55% of the sample, which has some 160,000 clones, 8% to 9.5% seen once. Heparinised blood was drawn once per donor, averaging roughly 120 mL. Sorting of CD4+ naive, central memory, regulatory and stem cell-like memory cells was performed via CD45RO/CCR7/CD25/CD127/CD95/CD27. The V end lost 4 bases, the J end lost 1 base, and 10 bases lay between the germline ends. Germline V gene sequence: CDR1 SGHTA, CDR2 FQGNSA. There are 14 residues in the CDR3. This clone showed up just a few times. Its cognate antigen is unknown.

This chain connects TRBV7-2 to TRBJ1-1; the D is unclear. The TCR comes from a woman under 30 with type 1 diabetes. The material sequenced was central memory CD4+ T cells from blood. This CDR3 reads CASSSMASNTEAFF. The CDR3 DNA reads TGTGCCAGCAGCTCAATGGCCTCGAACACTGAAGCTTTCTTT. Full variable domain (rest looked up from reference TRBV7-2 and TRBJ1-1): GAGVSQSPSNKVTEKGKDVELRCDPISGHTALYWYRQSLGQGLEFLIYFQGNSAPDKSGLPSDRFSAERTGGSVSTLTIQRTQQEDSAVYLCASSSMASNTEAFFGQGTRLTVV.